This T cell receptor beta chain was documented in a study of siplizumab effects on memory and regulatory T cells. Study findings and constraints: There was no confirmation of the suppressive function of proliferating Tregs from siplizumab cultures. Reactions containing siplizumab showed mappable alloreactive CD4+ clones averaging approximately 74% Treg-derived, versus about 28% in controls. Siplizumab produced a significant reduction in alloreactive sequences that were traceable to unstimulated CD4+ memory cells.

This CDR3 has 15 residues. Trimming cost V 9 bases and J 6 bases; bases outside gene matches: 14. Germline assignment: CDR1 SGHRS and CDR2 YFSETQ. For this clone: Antigen: not known.

This table comes from immunoSEQ multiplex PCR, and its TCRdb copy is limited to in-frame clones, with some not included. The data contain roughly 62,000 clones, roughly 85% of them singletons. The sequence was obtained from a human donor in good health. Sequenced sample: memory CD4+ T cells sorted from blood. The chain carries TRBV5-1 and TRBJ2-2; TRBD1 aligns across 7 bases. CDR3 bases: TGCGCCACCACGGAAATGACAGGGTCGGCCGGGGAGCTGTTTTTT. The encoded protein is CATTEMTGSAGELFF.